One and the same sample provided the 2 T cell receptor beta chains below, sequenced in a study of blood T cells in healthy people across ages. A second PCR, run for roughly 7 to 11 cycles, used a sample-barcoded 5' primer plus a J-beta primer mix. TCRdb redid the calling of the 5' RACE reads with MiXCR, one entry per CDR3 protein. Here the sample spans some 880,000 distinct CDR3 sequences, under 40% being singletons. Sample: blood. The origin of the receptors is a man between 18 and 29 years old in good health.

The rearrangement joins TRBV7-2 to TRBJ2-1, with D perhaps TRBD1 (5 bases). In germline, CDR1 is SGHTA, CDR2 FQGNSA. The CDR3 is 16 residues long. Trimming pared 1 base from V and 4 bases from J, leaving 14 bases between. CDR3 nucleotide sequence: TGTGCCAGCAGCTTAGTTGGTGGTGACAGTTACAATGAGCAGTTCTTC. This gives the protein CASSLVGGDSYNEQFF. Looking up the rest from reference TRBV7-2 and TRBJ2-1 gives the full variable domain: GAGVSQSPSNKVTEKGKDVELRCDPISGHTALYWYRQSLGQGLEFLIYFQGNSAPDKSGLPSDRFSAERTGGSVSTLTIQRTQQEDSAVYLCASSLVGGDSYNEQFFGPGTRLTVL.

Only a few counts were recorded for this clonotype. The V and J genes are TRBV12-3 or TRBV12-4 and TRBJ1-3; D may be TRBD1 (5 bases). The CDR3 runs to 16 residues. V shed 4 bases and J shed 2 bases, with 15 bases lying between them. The CDR3 region is CASSSRDAWTGNTIYF. The CDR3 DNA reads TGTGCCAGCAGTTCTCGGGACGCTTGGACTGGAAACACCATATATTTT.